What follows describes a single TCR beta chain. The entry originates in a study of T cell responses to AZD1222 COVID-19 vaccine. CDR3 length: 17 amino acids. Trimming left V 3 bases short and J 2 bases short, with 17 bases between. The germline CDR1 and CDR2 sequences are LNHDA and SQIVND (reference sequence). Sequencing was performed with immunoSEQ multiplex PCR; in TCRdb, only in-frame clones are kept and a portion is missing. The table has about 120,000 clones, 70% to 90% seen once; the top ten hold more than 3%. The sample in question was peripheral blood, obtained on day 0 of AZD1222 vaccination. The V and J genes are TRBV19 and TRBJ2-1, with D perhaps assigned TRBD1 or TRBD2 (5 bases each). This sequence originates from an adult in good health. In DNA form, the CDR3 reads TGTGCCAGTAGTATTTTTGGGCCAGGGACGCCCTACAATGAGCAGTTCTTC. It translates to CASSIFGPGTPYNEQFF.